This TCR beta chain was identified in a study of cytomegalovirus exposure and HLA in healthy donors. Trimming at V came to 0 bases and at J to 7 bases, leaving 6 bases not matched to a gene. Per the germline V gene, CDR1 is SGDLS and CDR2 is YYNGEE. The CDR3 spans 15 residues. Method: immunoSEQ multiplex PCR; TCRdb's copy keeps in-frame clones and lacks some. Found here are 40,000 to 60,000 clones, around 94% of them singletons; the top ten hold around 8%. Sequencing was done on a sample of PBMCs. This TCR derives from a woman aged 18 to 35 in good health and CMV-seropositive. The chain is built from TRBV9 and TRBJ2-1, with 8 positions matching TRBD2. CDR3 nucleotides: TGTGCCAGCAGCGTAGCGGGAGGGCCCTCGAATGAGCAGTTCTTC. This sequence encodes CASSVAGGPSNEQFF. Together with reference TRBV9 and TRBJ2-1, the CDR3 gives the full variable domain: DSGVTQTPKHLITATGQRVTLRCSPRSGDLSVYWYQQSLDQGLQFLIQYYNGEERAKGNILERFSAQQFPDLHSELNLSSLELGDSALYFCASSVAGGPSNEQFFGPGTRLTVL.